This T cell receptor (beta chain) appears in the sequencing data of a study of Ad26.COV2.S vaccination and SARS-CoV-2 variants. V was cut by 6 bases and J by 1 base, with 9 bases left in between. The CDR3 contains 13 residues. CDR1 is SNHLY, CDR2 FYNNEI, per germline. Using immunoSEQ multiplex PCR, the repertoire was profiled, and TCRdb retains in-frame clones only, with some absent. The table has 250,000 to 300,000 clones, more than 75% seen once. Treatment reported: around 19 received Ad26.COV2.S at low or high dose, single or two shots; about 5 received placebo; per-sample allocation not given. Following the first vaccine or placebo injection, samples were taken on day 63.

The TCR sequence derives from a person between 18 and 59 years old who received the Ad26.COV2.S COVID-19 vaccine or a placebo. The rearrangement links TRBV2 to TRBJ1-1; D gene ambiguous. Specimen: peripheral blood, collected in a trial of Ad26.COV2.S vaccine versus placebo. As DNA, the CDR3 is TGTGCCAGCAGGACCACAAGGAACACTGAAGCTTTCTTT. Its protein is CASRTTRNTEAFF.